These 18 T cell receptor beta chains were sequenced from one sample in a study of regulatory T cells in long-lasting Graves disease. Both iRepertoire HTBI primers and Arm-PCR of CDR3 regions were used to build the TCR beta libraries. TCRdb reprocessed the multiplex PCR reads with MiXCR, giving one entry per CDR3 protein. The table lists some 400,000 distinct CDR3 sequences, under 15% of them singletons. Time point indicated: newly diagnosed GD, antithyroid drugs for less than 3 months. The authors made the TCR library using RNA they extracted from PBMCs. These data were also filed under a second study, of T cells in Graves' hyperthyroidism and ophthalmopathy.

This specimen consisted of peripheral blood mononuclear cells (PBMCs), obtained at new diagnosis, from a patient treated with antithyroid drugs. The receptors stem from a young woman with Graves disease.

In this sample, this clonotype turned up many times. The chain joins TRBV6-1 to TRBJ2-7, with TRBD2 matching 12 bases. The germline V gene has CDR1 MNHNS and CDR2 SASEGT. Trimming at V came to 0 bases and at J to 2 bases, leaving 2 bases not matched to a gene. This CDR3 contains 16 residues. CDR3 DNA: TGTGCCAGCAGTGAAGCGAGGACTAGCGGGACCTACGAGCAGTACTTC. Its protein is CASSEARTSGTYEQYF.

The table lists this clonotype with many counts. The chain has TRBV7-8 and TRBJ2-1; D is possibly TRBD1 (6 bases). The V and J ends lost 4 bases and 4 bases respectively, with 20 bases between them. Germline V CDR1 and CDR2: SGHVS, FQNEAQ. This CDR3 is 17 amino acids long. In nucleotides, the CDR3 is TGTGCCAGCAGCTCCCCCGCAGGGGCGGAAACTTACAATGAGCAGTTCTTC. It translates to CASSSPAGAETYNEQFF.

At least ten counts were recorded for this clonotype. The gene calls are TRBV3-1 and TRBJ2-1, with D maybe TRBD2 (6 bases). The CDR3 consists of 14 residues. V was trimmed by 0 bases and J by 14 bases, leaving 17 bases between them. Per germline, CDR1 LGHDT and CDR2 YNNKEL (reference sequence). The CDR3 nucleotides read TGTGCCAGCAGCCAAGAACCCACCGGGACTCGAGAGTTCTTC. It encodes CASSQEPTGTREFF.

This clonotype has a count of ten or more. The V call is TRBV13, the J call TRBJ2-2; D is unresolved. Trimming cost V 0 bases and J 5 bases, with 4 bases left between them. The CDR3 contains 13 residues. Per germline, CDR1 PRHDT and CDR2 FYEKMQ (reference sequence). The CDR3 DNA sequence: TGTGCCAGCAGCTTAGGACGGACCGGGGAGCTGTTTTTT. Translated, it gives CASSLGRTGELFF.

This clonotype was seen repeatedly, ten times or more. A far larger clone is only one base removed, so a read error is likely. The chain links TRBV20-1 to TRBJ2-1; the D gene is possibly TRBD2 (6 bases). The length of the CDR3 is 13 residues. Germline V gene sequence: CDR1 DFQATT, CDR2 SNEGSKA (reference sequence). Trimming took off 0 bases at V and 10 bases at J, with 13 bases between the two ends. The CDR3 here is CSARDLGGIEQFF. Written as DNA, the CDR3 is TGCAGTGCTAGAGATCTCGGGGGTATCGAGCAGTTCTTC.

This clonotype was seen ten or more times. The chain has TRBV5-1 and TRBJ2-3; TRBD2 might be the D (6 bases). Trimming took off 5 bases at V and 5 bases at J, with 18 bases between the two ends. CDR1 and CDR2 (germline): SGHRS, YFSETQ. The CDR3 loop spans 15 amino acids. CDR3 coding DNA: TGCGCCAGCAGTTCCGGGGGAGGCCCTGGAGATACGCAGTATTTT. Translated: CASSSGGGPGDTQYF.

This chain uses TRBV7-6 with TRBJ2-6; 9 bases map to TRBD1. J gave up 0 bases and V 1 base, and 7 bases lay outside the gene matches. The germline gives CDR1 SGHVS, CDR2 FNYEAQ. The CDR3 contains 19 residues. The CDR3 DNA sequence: TGTGCCAGCAGCTTAGAGGGACAGGGATCTTTCTCTGGGGCCAACGTCCTGACTTTC. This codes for CASSLEGQGSFSGANVLTF. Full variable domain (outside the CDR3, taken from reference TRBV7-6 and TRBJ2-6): GAGVSQSPRYKVTKRGQDVALRCDPISGHVSLYWYRQALGQGPEFLTYFNYEAQQDKSGLPNDRFSAERPEGSISTLTIQRTEQRDSAMYRCASSLEGQGSFSGANVLTFGAGSRLTVL.

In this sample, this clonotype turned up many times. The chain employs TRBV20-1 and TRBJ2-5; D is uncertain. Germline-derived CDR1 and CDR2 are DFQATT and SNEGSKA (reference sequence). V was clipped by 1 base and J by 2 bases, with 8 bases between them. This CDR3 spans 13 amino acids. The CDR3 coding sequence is TGCAGTGCTAGAGTTCGGCAGCAAGAGACCCAGTACTTC. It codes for CSARVRQQETQYF.

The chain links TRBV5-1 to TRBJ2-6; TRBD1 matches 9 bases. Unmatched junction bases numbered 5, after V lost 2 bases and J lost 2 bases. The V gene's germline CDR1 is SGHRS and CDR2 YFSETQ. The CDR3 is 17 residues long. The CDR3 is CASSLTGTGTGANVLTF. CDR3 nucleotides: TGCGCCAGCAGCTTAACCGGGACAGGGACTGGGGCCAACGTCCTGACTTTC.

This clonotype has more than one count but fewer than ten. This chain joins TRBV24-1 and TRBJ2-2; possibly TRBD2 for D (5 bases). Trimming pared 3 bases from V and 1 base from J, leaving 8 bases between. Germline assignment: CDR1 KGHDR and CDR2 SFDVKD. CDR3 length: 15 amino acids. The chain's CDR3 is CATSDPGRNTGELFF. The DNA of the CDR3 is TGTGCCACCAGTGATCCGGGGAGGAACACCGGGGAGCTGTTTTTT.

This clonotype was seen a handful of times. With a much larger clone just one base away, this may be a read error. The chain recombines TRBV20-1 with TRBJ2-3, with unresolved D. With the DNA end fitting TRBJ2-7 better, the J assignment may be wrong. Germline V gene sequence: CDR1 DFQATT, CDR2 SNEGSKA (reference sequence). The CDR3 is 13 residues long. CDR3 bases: TGCAGTGCTCAGAGAGAGTGGTCGAGGGAGCAGTACTTC. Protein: CSAQREWSREQYF.

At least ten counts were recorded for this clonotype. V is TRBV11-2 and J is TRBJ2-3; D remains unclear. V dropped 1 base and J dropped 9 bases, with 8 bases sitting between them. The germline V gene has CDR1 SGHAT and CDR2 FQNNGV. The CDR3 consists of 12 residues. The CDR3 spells CASSLVSPTQYF. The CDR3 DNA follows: TGTGCCAGCAGCTTAGTCAGCCCGACGCAGTATTTT.

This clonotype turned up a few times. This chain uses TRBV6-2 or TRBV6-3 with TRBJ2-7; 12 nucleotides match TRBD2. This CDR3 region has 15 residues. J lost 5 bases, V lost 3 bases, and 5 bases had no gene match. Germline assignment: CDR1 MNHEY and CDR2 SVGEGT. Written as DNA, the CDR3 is TGTGCCAGCAGTTATGCACCTAGCGGGAGGGACGAGCAGTACTTC. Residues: CASSYAPSGRDEQYF.

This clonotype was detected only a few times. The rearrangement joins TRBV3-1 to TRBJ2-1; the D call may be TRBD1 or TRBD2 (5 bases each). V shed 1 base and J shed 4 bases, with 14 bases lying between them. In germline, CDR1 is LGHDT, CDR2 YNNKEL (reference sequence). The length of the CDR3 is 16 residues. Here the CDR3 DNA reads TGTGCCAGCAGCCAAGTAGGGACGGGGCGTTACAATGAGCAGTTCTTC. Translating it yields CASSQVGTGRYNEQFF.

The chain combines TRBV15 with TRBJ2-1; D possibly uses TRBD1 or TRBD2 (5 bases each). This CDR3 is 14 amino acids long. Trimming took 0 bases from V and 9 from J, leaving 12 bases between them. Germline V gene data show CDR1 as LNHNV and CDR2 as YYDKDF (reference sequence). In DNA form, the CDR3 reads TGTGCCACCAGCAGAGATTTCGCAGGGACTGAGCAGTTCTTC. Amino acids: CATSRDFAGTEQFF.

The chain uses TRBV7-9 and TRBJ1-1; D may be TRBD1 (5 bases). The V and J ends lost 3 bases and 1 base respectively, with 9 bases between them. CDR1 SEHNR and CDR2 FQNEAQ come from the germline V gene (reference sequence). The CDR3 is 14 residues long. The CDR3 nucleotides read TGTGCCAGCAGCTTTCGGACACCGAACACTGAAGCTTTCTTT. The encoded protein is CASSFRTPNTEAFF.

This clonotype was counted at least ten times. The CDR3 region is CATSAPKGSSNEQFF. In nucleotides, the CDR3 is TGTGCCACCAGTGCCCCGAAAGGGTCTAGTAATGAGCAGTTCTTC. The chain recombines TRBV24-1 with TRBJ2-1; no firm D call. Germline V gene sequence: CDR1 KGHDR, CDR2 SFDVKD. This CDR3 has 15 amino acids. Trimming took off 5 bases at V and 7 bases at J, with 17 bases between the two ends.

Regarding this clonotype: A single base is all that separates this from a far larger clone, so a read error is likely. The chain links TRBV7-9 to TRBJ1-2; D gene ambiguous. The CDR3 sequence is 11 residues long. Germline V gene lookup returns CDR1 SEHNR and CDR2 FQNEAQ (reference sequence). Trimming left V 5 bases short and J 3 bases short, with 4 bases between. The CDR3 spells CASSHDYGYTF. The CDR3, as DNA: TGTGCCAGCAGCCACGACTATGGCTACACCTTC. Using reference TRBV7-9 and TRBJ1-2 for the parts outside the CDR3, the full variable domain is DTGVSQNPRHKITKRGQNVTFRCDPISEHNRLYWYRQTLGQGPEFLTYFQNEAQLEKSRLLSDRFSAERPKGSFSTLEIQRTEQGDSAMYLCASSHDYGYTFGSGTRLTVV.